This T cell receptor beta chain was found in a study of blood T cells in healthy people across ages. General observations from the study: In these data, TCR beta diversity tracked strongly with naive T cell percentage.

PBMCs, at least 7 million per sample, were isolated. Only a few counts were recorded for this clonotype. Its specificity is not known. V lost 3 bases and J 1 base, leaving 10 bases between the germline ends. This CDR3 contains 15 residues. Germline CDR1 GTSNPN, CDR2 SVGIG (reference sequence). Together with a sample-barcoded 5' primer, a J-beta primer mix was included in a second PCR lasting about 7 to 11 cycles. TCRdb recomputed calls from the 5' RACE reads with MiXCR, one row per CDR3 protein. The profile covers 1 million or so distinct CDR3 sequences, with more than 35% appearing a single time and 18% taken by the ten largest.

Specimen: blood. The sequence came from a woman aged 60-75 years in good health. This chain links TRBV30 with TRBJ2-6; D call uncertain. The CDR3, as DNA: TGTGCCTGGAGGGCCATTATATCTGGGGCCAACGTCCTGACTTTC. It specifies CAWRAIISGANVLTF.